This passage covers 19 T cell receptor beta chains from one sample sequenced in a study of blood T cells in healthy people across ages. A second PCR of about 6 to 11 cycles used a sample-barcoded 5' primer and a J-beta primer mix. MiXCR, applied by TCRdb to the 5' RACE reads, yields one record per CDR3 protein. The repertoire includes 700,000 or so distinct CDR3 sequences, approximately 22% of them detected once, and around 22% sits in the top ten. The sequenced material came from blood. These receptors originate from a man between 65 and 85 years old in good health.

The rearrangement uses TRBV6-6 and TRBJ1-4; possible D gene TRBD1, 6 bases. Trimming stripped 6 bases from V and 7 bases from J, with 15 bases between. Looked up from germline, CDR1 is MNHNY and CDR2 is SVGAGI (reference sequence). The CDR3 consists of 14 residues. The CDR3 here is CASSTTGRGEKLFF. Written as DNA, the CDR3 is TGTGCCAGCAGCACAACAGGGCGGGGTGAAAAACTGTTTTTT.

There are a few counts of this clonotype. The genes are TRBV30 and TRBJ1-3; D may be TRBD1 (6 bases). This CDR3 is 13 amino acids long. Trimming shortened V by 5 bases and J by 0 bases, and 8 bases separated the two germline ends. Germline V CDR1 and CDR2: GTSNPN, SVGIG (reference sequence). The CDR3 region has the DNA TGTGCCTGGGTCAGGGGCTCTGGAAACACCATATATTTT. This codes for CAWVRGSGNTIYF.

This chain joins TRBV6-2 or TRBV6-3 and TRBJ2-1; no clear D. V lost 8 bases and J lost 0, with 11 bases in between. Germline CDR1 MNHEY, CDR2 SVGEGT. This CDR3 has 14 residues. In DNA form, the CDR3 reads TGTGCCAGCTGTGAGCCGAGCTCCTACAATGAGCAGTTCTTC. Its protein product is CASCEPSSYNEQFF.

This chain joins TRBV7-8 and TRBJ2-3, with D perhaps given as TRBD1 or TRBD2 (5 bases each). This CDR3 contains 17 residues. Germline V CDR1 and CDR2: SGHVS, FQNEAQ. The V end lost 2 bases, the J end lost 0 bases, and 15 bases lay between the germline ends. CDR3 sequence: CASSLRLLGASTDTQYF. CDR3 DNA: TGTGCCAGCAGCTTACGTCTTCTCGGGGCCAGCACAGATACGCAGTATTTT. Supplemented by reference TRBV7-8 and TRBJ2-3, the full variable domain reads GAGVSQSPRYKVAKRGQDVALRCDPISGHVSLFWYQQALGQGPEFLTYFQNEAQLDKSGLPSDRFFAERPEGSVSTLKIQRTQQEDSAVYLCASSLRLLGASTDTQYFGPGTRLTVL.

The chain couples TRBV29-1 to TRBJ2-3; TRBD2 aligns across 9 bases. V lost 4 bases, J lost 0 bases, and 8 bases stayed unmatched. The CDR3 runs 16 residues. Germline values: CDR1 SQVTM, CDR2 ANQGSEA. This CDR3 reads CSVVGLATTSTDTQYF. CDR3 bases: TGCAGCGTTGTAGGACTAGCGACGACTAGCACAGATACGCAGTATTTT.

Points on this clonotype: A read error is possible here, since a much larger clone lies one base away. The missing conserved phenylalanine or tryptophan at the end of this CDR3 makes a read error likely. The chain is built from TRBV29-1 and TRBJ2-1, with 7 bases that match TRBD2. Germline V lookup: CDR1 SQVTM, CDR2 ANQGSEA. The ends lost 8 bases at V and 5 bases at J; junction bases unmatched: 9. The CDR3 extends over 13 amino acids. Here the CDR3 reads CSIGTNQDNEQFC. For the CDR3, the DNA is TGCAGCATTGGGACTAACCAAGACAATGAGCAGTTCTGC.

The sample holds a few counts of this clonotype. The V and J genes are TRBV9 and TRBJ1-2; 11 nucleotides align to TRBD1. After removal of 3 bases from V and 3 bases from J, the junction contained 4 bases not matched to a gene. The CDR3 has 15 residues. The germline CDR1 and CDR2 sequences are SGDLS and YYNGEE. The CDR3 region has the DNA TGTGCCAGCAGCGCGGGGACAGGGGGAGACTATGGCTACACCTTC. Its protein product is CASSAGTGGDYGYTF.

This clonotype was counted at least ten times. The CDR3 bases are TGCAGTGCTAACGGGGGACAGGGAGGTTTTTGGGGCTACACCTTC. Translating gives CSANGGQGGFWGYTF. This rearrangement joins TRBV20-1 to TRBJ1-2, with 9 nucleotides matching TRBD1. Trimming cost V 4 bases and J 8 bases; bases outside gene matches: 14. The CDR3 runs to 15 residues. Germline CDR1 DFQATT, CDR2 SNEGSKA (reference sequence).

The chain links TRBV20-1 to TRBJ1-1; weak D call: TRBD1 (5 bases). CDR1 DFQATT and CDR2 SNEGSKA come from the germline V gene (reference sequence). Trimming left V 0 bases short and J 3 bases short, with 14 bases between. The CDR3 is 15 residues long. CDR3 sequence: CSARDQRGRDTEAFF. CDR3 DNA: TGCAGTGCTAGAGATCAAAGGGGTAGGGACACTGAAGCTTTCTTT.

The chain is built from TRBV2 and TRBJ1-2; D uncertain. The germline V gene has CDR1 SNHLY and CDR2 FYNNEI. The CDR3 is 13 amino acids. V gave up 10 bases and J gave up 4 bases, with 16 bases separating them. The CDR3 region has the DNA TGTGCCACCAACCGCGAGTACGGCTATGGCTACACCTTC. It is translated as CATNREYGYGYTF.

The rearrangement links TRBV15 to TRBJ2-5; D is unclear. This CDR3 region has 12 residues. The V gene lost 2 bases and the J gene lost 0 bases, with 1 base spanning the gap. From germline, CDR1 is LNHNV and CDR2 YYDKDF (reference sequence). The CDR3 is CATSRYQETQYF. CDR3 nucleotides: TGTGCCACCAGCAGATACCAAGAGACCCAGTACTTC.

In this sample, this clonotype turned up many times. The chain couples TRBV14 to TRBJ2-1, with 7 nucleotides matching TRBD2. Germline V lookup: CDR1 SGHDN, CDR2 FVKESK. V shed 4 bases, J shed 5 bases, and the junction held 11 bases outside the gene matches. This CDR3 is 16 amino acids long. CDR3: CASSPWGRGNDNEQFF. DNA of the CDR3: TGTGCCAGCAGCCCCTGGGGGAGGGGCAACGACAATGAGCAGTTCTTC.

The chain recombines TRBV6-5 with TRBJ2-7; possible D gene TRBD2, 6 bases. The CDR3 sequence is 13 residues long. V lost 4 bases to trimming and J lost 3 bases, with 10 bases between them. Germline assignment: CDR1 MNHEY and CDR2 SVGAGI. The CDR3 bases are TGTGCCAGCAGTTTCGGAGGGATCTACGAGCAGTACTTC. Translation: CASSFGGIYEQYF.

The V and J genes are TRBV18 and TRBJ2-1; D is unclear. V gave up 6 bases and J gave up 4 bases, with 10 bases separating them. The V gene's germline CDR1 is KGHSH and CDR2 LQKENI. This CDR3 has 13 amino acids. Here the CDR3 DNA reads TGTGCCAGCTCGCCGGCCCGTTACAATGAGCAGTTCTTC. Its protein product is CASSPARYNEQFF.

The chain couples TRBV25-1 to TRBJ2-3, with D possibly matching TRBD1 (5 bases). The V gene's germline CDR1 is MGHDK and CDR2 SYGVNS. The germline V and J ends were trimmed by 2 bases and 0 bases, with 21 bases remaining between them. This CDR3 region has 19 residues. The CDR3 nucleotides read TGTGCCAGCAGTGAAAGAAGGGGCCTTCCCTTAACTAGCACAGATACGCAGTATTTT. This translates into CASSERRGLPLTSTDTQYF.

This clonotype was found a few times. The gene calls are TRBV29-1 and TRBJ1-2, with D uncertain. The CDR3 is 12 residues long. Germline V gene lookup returns CDR1 SQVTM and CDR2 ANQGSEA. The germline V and J ends were trimmed by 7 bases and 3 bases, with 12 bases remaining between them. Here the CDR3 reads CSGTDSYYGYTF. In DNA, the CDR3 is TGCAGCGGTACAGACTCTTACTATGGCTACACCTTC.

The rearrangement uses TRBV9 and TRBJ2-2; D is possibly TRBD2 (5 bases). The CDR3 has 14 amino acids. CDR1 and CDR2 from the germline V gene are SGDLS and YYNGEE. Trimming left V 4 bases short and J 5 bases short, with 12 bases between. CDR3 amino acids: CASSTRTLTGELFF. For the CDR3, the DNA is TGTGCCAGCAGCACGCGGACTCTTACCGGGGAGCTGTTTTTT.

This clonotype was detected ten times or more. The genes are TRBV3-1 and TRBJ2-1, with TRBD2 identical over 7 bases. CDR1 is LGHDT, CDR2 YNNKEL, per germline (reference sequence). With V trimmed by 4 bases and J by 7 bases, 7 bases remained unmatched. The CDR3 has 14 residues. This chain's CDR3 is CASSLRVGRNEQFF. The CDR3 region has the DNA TGTGCCAGCAGCCTTAGGGTCGGGAGGAATGAGCAGTTCTTC.

This sequence joins TRBV6-2 or TRBV6-3 and TRBJ2-4; 11 bases match TRBD2. Germline assignment: CDR1 MNHEY and CDR2 SVGEGT. The CDR3 covers 19 residues. V lost 1 base, J lost 0 bases, and 8 bases stayed unmatched. As DNA, the CDR3 is TGTGCCAGCAGTTACTTTGAGGGACTAGCGGCAAAAGCCAAAAACATTCAGTACTTC. Amino acid sequence: CASSYFEGLAAKAKNIQYF.